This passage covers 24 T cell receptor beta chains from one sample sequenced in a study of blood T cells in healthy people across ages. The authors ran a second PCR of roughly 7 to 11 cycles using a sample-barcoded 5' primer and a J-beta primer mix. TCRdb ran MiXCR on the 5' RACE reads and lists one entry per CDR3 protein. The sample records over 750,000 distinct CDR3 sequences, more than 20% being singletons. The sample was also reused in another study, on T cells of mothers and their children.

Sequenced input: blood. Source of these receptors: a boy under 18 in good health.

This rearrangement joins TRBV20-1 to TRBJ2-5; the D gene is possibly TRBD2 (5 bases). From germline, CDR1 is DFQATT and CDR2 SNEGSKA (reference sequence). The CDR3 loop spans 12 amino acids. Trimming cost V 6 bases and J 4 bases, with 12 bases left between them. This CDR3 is CSAAAVSETQYF. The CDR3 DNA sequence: TGCAGTGCAGCGGCGGTGTCAGAGACCCAGTACTTC.

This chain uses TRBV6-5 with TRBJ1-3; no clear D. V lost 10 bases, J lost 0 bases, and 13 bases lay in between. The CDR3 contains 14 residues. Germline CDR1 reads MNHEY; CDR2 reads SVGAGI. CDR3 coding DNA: TGTGCCACCTCGGGGTTTAGCTCTGGAAACACCATATATTTT. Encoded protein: CATSGFSSGNTIYF.

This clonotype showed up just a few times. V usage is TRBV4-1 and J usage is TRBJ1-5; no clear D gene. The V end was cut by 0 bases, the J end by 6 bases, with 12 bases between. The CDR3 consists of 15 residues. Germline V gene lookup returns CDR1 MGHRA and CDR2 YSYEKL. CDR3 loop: CASSQDQAAGQPQHF. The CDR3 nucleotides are TGCGCCAGCAGCCAAGATCAGGCAGCAGGTCAGCCCCAGCATTTT.

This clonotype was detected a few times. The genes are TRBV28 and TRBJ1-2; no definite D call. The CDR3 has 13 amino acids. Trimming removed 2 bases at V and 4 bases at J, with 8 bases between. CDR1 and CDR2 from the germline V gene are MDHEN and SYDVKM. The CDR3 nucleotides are TGTGCCAGCAGTTTAACCTTAGTCTATGGCTACACCTTC. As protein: CASSLTLVYGYTF.

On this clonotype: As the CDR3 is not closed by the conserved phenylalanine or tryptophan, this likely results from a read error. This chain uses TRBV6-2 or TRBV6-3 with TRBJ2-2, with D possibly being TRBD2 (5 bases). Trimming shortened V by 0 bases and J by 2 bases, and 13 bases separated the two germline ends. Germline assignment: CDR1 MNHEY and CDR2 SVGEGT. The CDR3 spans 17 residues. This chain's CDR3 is CASSYSRGSPNTGELFL. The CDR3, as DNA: TGTGCCAGCAGTTACTCTCGGGGTTCTCCAAACACCGGGGAGCTGTTTCTT.

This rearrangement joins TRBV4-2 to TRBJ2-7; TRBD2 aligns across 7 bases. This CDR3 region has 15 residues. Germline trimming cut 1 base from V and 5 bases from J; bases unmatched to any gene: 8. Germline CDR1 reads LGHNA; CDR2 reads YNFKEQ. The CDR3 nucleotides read TGTGCCAGCAGCCAAGGTGAGGGAGGGTCTCACGAGCAGTACTTC. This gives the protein CASSQGEGGSHEQYF.

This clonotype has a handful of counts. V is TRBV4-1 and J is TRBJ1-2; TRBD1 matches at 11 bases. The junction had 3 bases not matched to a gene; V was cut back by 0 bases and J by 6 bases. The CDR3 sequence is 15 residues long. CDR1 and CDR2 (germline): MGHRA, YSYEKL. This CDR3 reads CASSQEGQGVDGYTF. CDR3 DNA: TGCGCCAGCAGCCAAGAGGGACAGGGGGTCGATGGCTACACCTTC.

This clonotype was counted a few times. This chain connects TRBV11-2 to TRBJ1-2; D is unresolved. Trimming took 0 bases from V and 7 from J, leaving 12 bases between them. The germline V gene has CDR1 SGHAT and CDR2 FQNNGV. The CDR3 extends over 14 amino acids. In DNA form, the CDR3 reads TGTGCCAGCAGCTTAGACGGCCTACGAGGTGGCTACACCTTC. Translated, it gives CASSLDGLRGGYTF.

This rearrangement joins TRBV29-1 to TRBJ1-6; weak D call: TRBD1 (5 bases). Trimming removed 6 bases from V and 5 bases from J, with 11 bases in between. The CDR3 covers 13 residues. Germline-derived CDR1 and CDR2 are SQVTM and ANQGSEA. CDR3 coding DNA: TGCAGCGTATCTGACAGCGATAATTCACCCCTCCACTTT. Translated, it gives CSVSDSDNSPLHF. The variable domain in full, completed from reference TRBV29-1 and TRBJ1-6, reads SAVISQKPSRDICQRGTSLTIQCQVDSQVTMMFWYRQQPGQSLTLIATANQGSEATYESGFVIDKFPISRPNLTFSTLTVSNMSPEDSSIYLCSVSDSDNSPLHFGNGTRLTVT.

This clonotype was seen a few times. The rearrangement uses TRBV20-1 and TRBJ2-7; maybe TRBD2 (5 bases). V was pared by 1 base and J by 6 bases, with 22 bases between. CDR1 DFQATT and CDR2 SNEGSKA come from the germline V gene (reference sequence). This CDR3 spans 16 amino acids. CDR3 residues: CSARAPGVNIFLEQYF. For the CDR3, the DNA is TGCAGTGCTAGAGCCCCCGGGGTTAACATCTTCCTCGAGCAGTACTTC.

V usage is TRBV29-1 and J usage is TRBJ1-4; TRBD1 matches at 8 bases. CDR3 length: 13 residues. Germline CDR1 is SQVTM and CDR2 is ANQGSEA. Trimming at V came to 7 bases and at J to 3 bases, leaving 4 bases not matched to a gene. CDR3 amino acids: CSAQGQANEKLFF. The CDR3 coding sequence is TGCAGCGCCCAGGGACAGGCTAATGAAAAACTGTTTTTT.

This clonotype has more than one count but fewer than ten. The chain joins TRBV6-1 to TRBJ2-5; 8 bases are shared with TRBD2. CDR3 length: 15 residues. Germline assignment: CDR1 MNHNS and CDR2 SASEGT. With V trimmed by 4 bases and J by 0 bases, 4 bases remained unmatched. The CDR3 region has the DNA TGTGCCAGCAGTGGAAGCGGGGGCTACCAAGAGACCCAGTACTTC. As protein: CASSGSGGYQETQYF.

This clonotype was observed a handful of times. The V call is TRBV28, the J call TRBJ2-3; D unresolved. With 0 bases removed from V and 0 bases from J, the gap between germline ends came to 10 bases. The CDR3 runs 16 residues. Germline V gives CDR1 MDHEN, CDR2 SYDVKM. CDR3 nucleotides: TGTGCCAGCAGTTTATGGGTAGGATTTAGCACAGATACGCAGTATTTT. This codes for CASSLWVGFSTDTQYF.

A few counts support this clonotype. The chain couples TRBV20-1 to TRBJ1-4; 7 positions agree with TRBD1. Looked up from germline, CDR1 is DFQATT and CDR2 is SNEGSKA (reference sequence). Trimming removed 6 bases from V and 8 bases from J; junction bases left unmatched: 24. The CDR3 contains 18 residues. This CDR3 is CSAQGVTQGFVVDEKLFF. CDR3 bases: TGCAGTGCCCAAGGGGTTACACAGGGGTTCGTGGTCGACGAAAAACTGTTTTTT.

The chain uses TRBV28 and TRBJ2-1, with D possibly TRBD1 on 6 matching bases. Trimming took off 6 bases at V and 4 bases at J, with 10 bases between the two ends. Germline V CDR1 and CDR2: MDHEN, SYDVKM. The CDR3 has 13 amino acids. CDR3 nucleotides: TGTGCCAGCAGACCGGACAGTTACAATGAGCAGTTCTTC. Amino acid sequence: CASRPDSYNEQFF.

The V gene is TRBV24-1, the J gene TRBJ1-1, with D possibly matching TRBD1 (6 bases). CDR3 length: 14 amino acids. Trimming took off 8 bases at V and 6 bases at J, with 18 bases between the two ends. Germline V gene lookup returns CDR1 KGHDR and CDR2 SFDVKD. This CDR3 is CATTRGGVDSEAFF. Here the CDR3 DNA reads TGTGCCACCACAAGGGGGGGAGTCGACTCTGAAGCTTTCTTT.

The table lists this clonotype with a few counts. This chain's CDR3 is CASKPDTGEIYEQYF. CDR3 sequence (DNA): TGTGCCAGCAAACCCGACACGGGGGAAATTTACGAGCAGTACTTC. The V gene is TRBV6-5, the J gene TRBJ2-7; D might be TRBD2 (6 bases). V gave up 7 bases and J gave up 4 bases, with 20 bases separating them. CDR1 is MNHEY, CDR2 SVGAGI, per germline. The CDR3 consists of 15 residues.

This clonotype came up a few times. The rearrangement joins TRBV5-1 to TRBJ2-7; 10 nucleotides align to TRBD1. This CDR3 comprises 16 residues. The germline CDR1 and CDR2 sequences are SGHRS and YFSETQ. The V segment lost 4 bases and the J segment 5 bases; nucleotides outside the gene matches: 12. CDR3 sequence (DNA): TGCGCCAGCAGCGCCTTGCTCGGGACAGGGGCACACGAGCAGTACTTC. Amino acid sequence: CASSALLGTGAHEQYF.

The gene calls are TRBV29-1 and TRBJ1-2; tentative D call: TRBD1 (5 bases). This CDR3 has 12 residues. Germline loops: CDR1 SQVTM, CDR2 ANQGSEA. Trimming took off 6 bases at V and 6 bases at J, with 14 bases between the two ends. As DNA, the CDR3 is TGCAGCGTCGCTGGGGGGGAGGATGGCTACACCTTC. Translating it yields CSVAGGEDGYTF.

The CDR3 sequence is CATSRDQSRGGTGELFF. CDR3 sequence (DNA): TGTGCCACCAGCAGAGATCAGTCCAGGGGAGGTACCGGGGAGCTGTTTTTT. The chain employs TRBV15 and TRBJ2-2; D possibly uses TRBD1 or TRBD2 (6 bases each). Germline V gene sequence: CDR1 LNHNV, CDR2 YYDKDF (reference sequence). The CDR3 totals 17 residues. Deletions cut 0 bases from V and 5 bases from J, with 16 bases between.

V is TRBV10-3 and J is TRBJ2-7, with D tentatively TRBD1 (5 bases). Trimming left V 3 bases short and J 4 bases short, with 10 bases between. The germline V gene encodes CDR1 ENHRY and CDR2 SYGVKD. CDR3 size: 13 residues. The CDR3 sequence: CAISEPGFYEQYF. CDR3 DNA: TGTGCCATCAGTGAACCAGGGTTTTACGAGCAGTACTTC.

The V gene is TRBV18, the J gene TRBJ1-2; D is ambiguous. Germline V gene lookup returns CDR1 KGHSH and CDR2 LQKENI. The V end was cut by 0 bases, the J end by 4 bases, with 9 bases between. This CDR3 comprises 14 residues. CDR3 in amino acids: CASSPPESPYGYTF. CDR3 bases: TGTGCCAGCTCACCACCGGAGAGTCCCTATGGCTACACCTTC.

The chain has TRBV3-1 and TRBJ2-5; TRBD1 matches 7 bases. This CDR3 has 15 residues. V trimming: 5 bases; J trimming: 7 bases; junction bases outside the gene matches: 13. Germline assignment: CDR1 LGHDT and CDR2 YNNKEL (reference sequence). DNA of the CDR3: TGTGCCAGCAGCAATATAAACAGGGGAATGGCGACCCAGTACTTC. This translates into CASSNINRGMATQYF.

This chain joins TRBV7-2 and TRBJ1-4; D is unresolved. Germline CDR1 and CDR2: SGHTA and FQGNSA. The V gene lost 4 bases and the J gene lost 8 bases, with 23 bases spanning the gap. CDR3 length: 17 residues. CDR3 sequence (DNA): TGTGCCAGCAGCTATGACGTTTTGGCAGGAATGAACGAAAAACTGTTTTTT. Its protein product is CASSYDVLAGMNEKLFF.